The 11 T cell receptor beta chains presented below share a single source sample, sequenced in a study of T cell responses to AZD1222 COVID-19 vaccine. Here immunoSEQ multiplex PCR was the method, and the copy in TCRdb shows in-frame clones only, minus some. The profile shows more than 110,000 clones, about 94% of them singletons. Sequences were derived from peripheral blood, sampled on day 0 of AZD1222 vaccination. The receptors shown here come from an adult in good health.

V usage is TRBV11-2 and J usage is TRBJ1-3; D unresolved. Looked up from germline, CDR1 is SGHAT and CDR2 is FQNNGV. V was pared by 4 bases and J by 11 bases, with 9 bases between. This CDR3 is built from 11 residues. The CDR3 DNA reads TGTGCCAGCAGCTCCACCTTTTCCATATATTTT. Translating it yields CASSSTFSIYF.

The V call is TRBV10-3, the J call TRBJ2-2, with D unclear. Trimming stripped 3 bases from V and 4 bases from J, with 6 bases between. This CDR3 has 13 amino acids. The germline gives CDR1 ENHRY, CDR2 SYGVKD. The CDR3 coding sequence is TGTGCCATCAGTGATCCTTTCACCGGGGAGCTGTTTTTT. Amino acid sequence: CAISDPFTGELFF.

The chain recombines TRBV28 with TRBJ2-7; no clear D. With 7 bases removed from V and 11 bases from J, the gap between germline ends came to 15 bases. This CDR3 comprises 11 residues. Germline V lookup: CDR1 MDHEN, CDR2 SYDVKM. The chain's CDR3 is CASTDTLREYF. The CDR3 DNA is TGTGCCAGCACCGACACCCTTAGGGAGTACTTC.

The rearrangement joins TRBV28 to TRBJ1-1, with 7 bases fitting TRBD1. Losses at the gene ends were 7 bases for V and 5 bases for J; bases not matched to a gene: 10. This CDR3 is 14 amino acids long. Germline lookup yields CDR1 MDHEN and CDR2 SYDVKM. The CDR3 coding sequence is TGTGCCAGCACCTTCAACAGGGGTAGAACTGAAGCTTTCTTT. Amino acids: CASTFNRGRTEAFF.

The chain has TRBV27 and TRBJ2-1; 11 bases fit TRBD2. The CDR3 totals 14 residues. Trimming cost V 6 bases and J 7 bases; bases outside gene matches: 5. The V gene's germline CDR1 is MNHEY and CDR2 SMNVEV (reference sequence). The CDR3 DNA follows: TGTGCCAGCAGACCGGGACTAGCGGTTAATGAGCAGTTCTTC. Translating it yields CASRPGLAVNEQFF.

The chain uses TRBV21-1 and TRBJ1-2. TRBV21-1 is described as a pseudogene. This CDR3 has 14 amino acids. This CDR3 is CASSNFRGTHGYTF. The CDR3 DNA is TGTGCCAGCAGCAACTTCCGGGGTACACATGGCTACACCTTC.

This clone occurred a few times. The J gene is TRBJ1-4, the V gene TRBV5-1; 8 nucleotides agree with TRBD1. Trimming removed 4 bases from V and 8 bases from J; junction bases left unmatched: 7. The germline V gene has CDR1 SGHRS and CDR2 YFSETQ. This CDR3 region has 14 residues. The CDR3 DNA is TGCGCCAGCAGCGAGCAGGGGGCGCACGAAAAACTGTTTTTT. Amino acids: CASSEQGAHEKLFF.

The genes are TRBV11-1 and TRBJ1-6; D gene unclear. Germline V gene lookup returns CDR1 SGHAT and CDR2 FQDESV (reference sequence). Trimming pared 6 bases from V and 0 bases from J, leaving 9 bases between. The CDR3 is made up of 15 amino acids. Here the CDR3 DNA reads TGTGCCAGCAGTCAAAGGAGCTCCTATAATTCACCCCTCCACTTT. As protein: CASSQRSSYNSPLHF.

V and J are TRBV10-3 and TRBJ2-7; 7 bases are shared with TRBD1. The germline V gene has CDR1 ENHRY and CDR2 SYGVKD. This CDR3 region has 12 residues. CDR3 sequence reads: CATGAGTYEQYF. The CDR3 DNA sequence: TGTGCTACAGGGGCAGGTACCTACGAGCAGTACTTC.

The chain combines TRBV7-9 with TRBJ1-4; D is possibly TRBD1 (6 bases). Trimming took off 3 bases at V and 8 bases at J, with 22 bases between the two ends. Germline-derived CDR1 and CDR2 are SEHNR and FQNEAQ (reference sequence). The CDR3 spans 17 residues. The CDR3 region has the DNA TGTGCCAGCAGCTTTAGGGCAGTCACAGGGATTGGGGAAAAACTGTTTTTT. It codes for CASSFRAVTGIGEKLFF.

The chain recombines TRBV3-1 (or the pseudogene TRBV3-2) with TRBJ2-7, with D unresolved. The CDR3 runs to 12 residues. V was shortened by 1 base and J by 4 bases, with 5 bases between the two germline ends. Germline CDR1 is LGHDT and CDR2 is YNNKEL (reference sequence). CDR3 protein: CASSQGDYEQYF. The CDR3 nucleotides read TGTGCCAGCAGCCAAGGAGATTACGAGCAGTACTTC.